This TCR beta chain appears in the sequencing data of a study of regulatory T cells in long-lasting Graves disease. Study summary: Prior antithyroid drug treatment in newly diagnosed Graves' patients lasted under 3 months. General study points: Persistent disease was associated with favored TRBV28 usage and with favored use of TRBJ1-2 and TRBJ2-5.

Arm-PCR of CDR3 regions and iRepertoire HTBI primers were the basis on which TCR beta libraries were built. One entry per CDR3 protein, called by TCRdb with MiXCR from the multiplex PCR reads. The sample shows a few hundred thousand distinct CDR3 sequences, 15% to 20% of them seen only once. Time point given: newly diagnosed GD, antithyroid drugs for less than 3 months. RNA extracted from PBMCs served as the sequencing template. This clonotype showed up many times. What it recognizes is unknown. Trimming removed 2 bases from V and 2 bases from J; junction bases left unmatched: 8. Germline values: CDR1 LGHDT, CDR2 YNNKEL (reference sequence). The CDR3 runs 16 residues. The sample also formed part of further work on T cells in Graves' hyperthyroidism and ophthalmopathy. Per that paper: Blood also carried most thyroid clonotypes expanded above 0.001.

The source is a young woman with Graves disease. The chain recombines TRBV3-1 with TRBJ1-2; 7 nucleotides line up with TRBD1. Source: peripheral blood mononuclear cells (PBMCs), taken at new diagnosis, from a patient treated with antithyroid drugs. The CDR3 nucleotides are TGTGCCAGCAGCCAATTTGAGAACAGGGGAAACTATGGCTACACCTTC. Protein product: CASSQFENRGNYGYTF.